These 2 T cell receptor beta chains share one sample of origin, sequenced in a study of OX40 agonist ivuxolimab in advanced cancers. The repertoire was sequenced with immunoSEQ multiplex PCR; TCRdb's copy has only in-frame clones and lacks some. The sample carries just over 60,000 clones, roughly 90% recorded once. Sequencing used CD4+ or CD8+ T cells sorted from blood, obtained in a trial of the OX40 agonist ivuxolimab. All receptors derive from an adult with an advanced solid tumor such as melanoma, head and neck, liver or kidney cancer.

Comment on this clone: An end of the junction differs from the germline gene, which may be a read error. The chain links TRBV4-1 to TRBJ2-5; D uncertain. The length of the CDR3 is 11 residues. CDR1 MGHRA and CDR2 YSYEKL come from the germline V gene. The CDR3 nucleotides read TGTGCCAGCAGCCAAGAAGAGACCCAGTACTTC. Its translation: CASSQEETQYF.

The chain is built from TRBV5-4 and TRBJ2-1, with D hard to call. The germline V gene has CDR1 SGHNT and CDR2 YYREEE (reference sequence). V lost 0 bases and J lost 6, with 22 bases in between. The CDR3 contains 18 residues. Here the CDR3 DNA reads TGTGCCAGCAGCTTGGTGGCAAGATCGCTCCCAACGGGCAATGAGCAGTTCTTC. This encodes CASSLVARSLPTGNEQFF.